The 18 T cell receptor beta chains below come from one sample, sequenced in a study of blood T cell repertoires in COVID-19. Libraries were prepared by immunoSEQ multiplex PCR; TCRdb keeps only in-frame clonotypes and omits some of them. The sample lists around 430,000 clones, around nine tenths occurring once. Sequencing was done on a sample of PBMCs or T cells enriched from blood (not recorded which). These receptors were obtained from a woman between 45 and 60 years old who had recovered from COVID-19.

This clone was counted between two and nine times. The chain employs TRBV3-1 (or the pseudogene TRBV3-2) and TRBJ1-1; 8 nucleotides line up with TRBD1. The V gene end was trimmed by 5 bases and the J gene end by 5 bases; junction bases not matched to a gene: 7. The CDR3 has 14 amino acids. Germline CDR1 reads LGHDT; CDR2 reads YNNKEL (reference sequence). The CDR3 nucleotides are TGTGCCAGCAGCAAGACAGGGGAGAGTACTGAAGCTTTCTTT. Translated: CASSKTGESTEAFF.

V and J are TRBV19 and TRBJ1-2; TRBD1 aligns across 9 bases. CDR3 length: 14 amino acids. Trimming cost V 6 bases and J 8 bases; bases outside gene matches: 10. From germline, CDR1 is LNHDA and CDR2 SQIVND (reference sequence). This CDR3 reads CASSPAGTGKGYTF. The CDR3 DNA reads TGTGCCAGTAGCCCGGCCGGGACAGGGAAGGGCTACACCTTC.

V is TRBV10-3 and J is TRBJ2-5; D is ambiguous. V lost 5 bases and J lost 1, with 11 bases in between. Germline V lookup: CDR1 ENHRY, CDR2 SYGVKD. The CDR3 totals 14 residues. The CDR3 DNA follows: TGTGCCATCAGTTCCCCGACTGTCCAAGAGACCCAGTACTTC. This gives the protein CAISSPTVQETQYF.

The V gene is TRBV4-1, the J gene TRBJ1-6; unclear D gene. The CDR3 covers 16 residues. Between the trimmed V and J ends, which lost 0 bases and 7 bases, there was a span of 13 bases. Germline CDR1 is MGHRA and CDR2 is YSYEKL. The CDR3 here is CASSQEESPGNSPLHF. The DNA for the CDR3 is TGCGCCAGCAGCCAAGAAGAGTCCCCCGGGAATTCACCCCTCCACTTT.

CDR3 sequence (DNA): TGTGCCAGCAGTTTATTCCCATTTGGCTACACCTTC. It translates to CASSLFPFGYTF. The rearrangement joins TRBV12-3 or TRBV12-4 to TRBJ1-2; no reliable D call. Trimming removed 2 bases from V and 7 bases from J, with 8 bases in between. There are 12 residues in the CDR3.

The chain's CDR3 is CASSLLGTPNTEAFF. The DNA of the CDR3 is TGTGCCAGCTCACTACTGGGGACACCGAACACTGAAGCTTTCTTT. The chain recombines TRBV18 with TRBJ1-1; D is perhaps TRBD1 (6 bases). Trimming removed 4 bases at V and 1 base at J, with 13 bases between. The germline CDR1 and CDR2 sequences are KGHSH and LQKENI. The CDR3 spans 15 residues.

V and J are TRBV30 and TRBJ1-1; 8 nucleotides match TRBD1. The CDR3 is made up of 16 amino acids. The junction had 13 bases not matched to a gene; V was cut back by 3 bases and J by 4 bases. Germline V gene lookup returns CDR1 GTSNPN and CDR2 SVGIG (reference sequence). The CDR3 loop reads CAWSRQGTIVGTEAFF. As DNA, the CDR3 is TGTGCCTGGAGCCGACAGGGGACAATCGTCGGCACTGAAGCTTTCTTT.

The chain carries TRBV28 and TRBJ1-1; 7 nucleotides line up with TRBD1. The CDR3 is 16 residues long. Germline CDR1 MDHEN, CDR2 SYDVKM. The trim removed 3 bases at V and 0 bases at J, leaving 7 bases unmatched. The CDR3 DNA is TGTGCCAGCAGTTTTCTAAAGACAGGGATGAACACTGAAGCTTTCTTT. This sequence encodes CASSFLKTGMNTEAFF.

The chain joins TRBV19 to TRBJ2-1, with no clear D. V was trimmed by 2 bases and J by 0 bases, leaving 14 bases between them. Germline CDR1 and CDR2: LNHDA and SQIVND (reference sequence). This CDR3 has 17 residues. The CDR3 reads CASSIQVFFSSYNEQFF. CDR3 nucleotide sequence: TGTGCCAGTAGTATACAGGTGTTTTTTAGCTCCTACAATGAGCAGTTCTTC.

This chain connects TRBV3-1 (or the pseudogene TRBV3-2) to TRBJ1-2, with D perhaps matching TRBD1 (5 bases). The CDR3 runs 15 residues. Germline CDR1 LGHDT, CDR2 YNNKEL (reference sequence). V was clipped by 3 bases and J by 7 bases, with 18 bases between them. In DNA, the CDR3 is TGTGCCAGCAGCCAGAATCCAGGGTCGTCTGGTGGCTACACCTTC. Protein product: CASSQNPGSSGGYTF.

This clone appeared a few times. The chain couples TRBV28 to TRBJ1-4; D possibly corresponds to TRBD1 (5 bases). The CDR3 covers 13 residues. From germline, CDR1 is MDHEN and CDR2 SYDVKM. V dropped 6 bases and J dropped 8 bases, with 13 bases sitting between them. CDR3 loop: CASRTGTDEKLFF. The CDR3 region has the DNA TGTGCCAGCAGAACCGGGACTGACGAAAAACTGTTTTTT.

This chain joins TRBV6-5 and TRBJ1-6; TRBD1 matches 7 bases. J was trimmed by 4 bases and V by 5 bases; bases with no gene match: 5. From germline, CDR1 is MNHEY and CDR2 SVGAGI. The CDR3 has 15 residues. For the CDR3, the DNA is TGTGCCAGCAGTCCACAGGGGCGTTATAATTCACCCCTCCACTTT. It specifies CASSPQGRYNSPLHF.

V is TRBV29-1 and J is TRBJ1-4, with D tentatively TRBD1 (6 bases). This CDR3 is 15 amino acids long. CDR1 is SQVTM and CDR2 is ANQGSEA in the germline V gene. Trimming left V 6 bases short and J 2 bases short, with 16 bases between. The CDR3 region is CSVARGGATNEKLFF. The CDR3, as DNA: TGCAGCGTGGCCCGAGGGGGTGCGACTAATGAAAAACTGTTTTTT.

This clone came up once. This chain uses TRBV7-2 with TRBJ1-4; the D gene is possibly TRBD1 (6 bases). The CDR3 is made up of 15 amino acids. The germline V gene encodes CDR1 SGHTA and CDR2 FQGNSA. Trimming pared 1 base from V and 3 bases from J, leaving 9 bases between. The CDR3 loop is CASSLVGAANEKLFF. CDR3 sequence (DNA): TGTGCCAGCAGCTTAGTGGGGGCAGCTAATGAAAAACTGTTTTTT. Together with reference TRBV7-2 and TRBJ1-4, the CDR3 gives the full variable domain: GAGVSQSPSNKVTEKGKDVELRCDPISGHTALYWYRQSLGQGLEFLIYFQGNSAPDKSGLPSDRFSAERTGGSVSTLTIQRTQQEDSAVYLCASSLVGAANEKLFFGSGTQLSVL.

The rearrangement joins TRBV3-1 (or the pseudogene TRBV3-2) to TRBJ2-1; 9 nucleotides agree with TRBD2. Germline CDR1 LGHDT, CDR2 YNNKEL (reference sequence). The CDR3 is made up of 17 amino acids. Trimming cost V 0 bases and J 4 bases; bases outside gene matches: 7. The CDR3 sequence is CASSQEALAGFYNEQFF. The CDR3 region has the DNA TGTGCCAGCAGCCAAGAAGCCCTAGCGGGGTTTTACAATGAGCAGTTCTTC.

In its sample, this clone was seen once. The chain carries TRBV6-2 or TRBV6-3 and TRBJ1-1; tentative D call: TRBD1 (5 bases). This CDR3 has 16 residues. V lost 5 bases to trimming and J lost 3 bases, with 19 bases between them. Germline assignment: CDR1 MNHEY and CDR2 SVGEGT. CDR3 in DNA: TGTGCCAGCAGTGGACAAAAGTTGGGGCCACACACTGAAGCTTTCTTT. Residues: CASSGQKLGPHTEAFF.

This clone showed up just a few times. This sequence joins TRBV5-6 and TRBJ1-6, with 7 bases aligning to TRBD1. V trimming: 3 bases; J trimming: 7 bases; junction bases outside the gene matches: 7. The CDR3 extends over 15 amino acids. The germline V gene encodes CDR1 SGHDT and CDR2 YYEEEE. The CDR3 reads CASSWGPGGNSPLHF. The CDR3, as DNA: TGTGCCAGCAGCTGGGGTCCAGGGGGGAATTCACCCCTCCACTTT.

The V gene is TRBV6-4, the J gene TRBJ1-3; 7 bases are shared with TRBD1. Trimming removed 5 bases from V and 0 bases from J; junction bases left unmatched: 4. Germline V CDR1 and CDR2: MRHNA, SNTAGT. The CDR3 runs to 15 residues. This CDR3 reads CASSTGVNSGNTIYF. In DNA form, the CDR3 reads TGTGCCAGCAGTACAGGGGTAAACTCTGGAAACACCATATATTTT.